What follows are 20 T cell receptor beta chains derived from one specimen sequenced in a study of beta chain features in type 1 diabetes. Sequencing targeted expressed TCRB transcripts, as all isolated RNA had been reverse transcribed. The repertoire was sequenced with immunoSEQ multiplex PCR; TCRdb's copy has only in-frame clones and lacks some. The profile covers around 330,000 clones, with approximately 9.9% appearing a single time and 0.015% to 0.02% taken by the ten largest. The sequenced sample was naive CD4+ T cells from blood. These receptors were obtained from a woman younger than 45 in good health.

The V gene is TRBV19, the J gene TRBJ1-1; D ambiguous. Trimming took off 7 bases at V and 0 bases at J, with 12 bases between the two ends. The CDR3 is made up of 14 amino acids. The V gene's germline CDR1 is LNHDA and CDR2 SQIVND (reference sequence). The CDR3 coding sequence is TGTGCCAGTAAGAGAAACGGGATGAACACTGAAGCTTTCTTT. Its protein product is CASKRNGMNTEAFF.

This rearrangement joins TRBV19 to TRBJ1-5; 8 positions match TRBD1. The CDR3 has 14 amino acids. CDR1 and CDR2 from the germline V gene are LNHDA and SQIVND (reference sequence). Trimming took 7 bases from V and 6 from J; bases not matched to a gene: 8. The CDR3: CASISTGDTQPQHF. The CDR3 nucleotides read TGTGCCAGTATCTCGACAGGGGACACTCAGCCCCAGCATTTT.

This rearrangement joins TRBV28 to TRBJ2-7; the match to TRBD1 covers 7 bases. The CDR3 totals 15 residues. V shed 3 bases, J shed 3 bases, and the junction held 8 bases outside the gene matches. Germline-derived CDR1 and CDR2 are MDHEN and SYDVKM. The CDR3 region has the DNA TGTGCCAGCAGTTTTCTGGGGCAGGGGGACTACGAGCAGTACTTC. It is translated as CASSFLGQGDYEQYF.

This clone was counted a few times. The CDR3 DNA reads TGCAGCATTTCTGGAGGAAGCAATCAGCCCCAGCATTTT. The encoded protein is CSISGGSNQPQHF. The V call is TRBV29-1, the J call TRBJ1-5; D uncertain. Trimming removed 8 bases from V and 1 base from J, with 12 bases in between. Germline V gene lookup returns CDR1 SQVTM and CDR2 ANQGSEA. There are 13 residues in the CDR3.

This clone was observed a handful of times. This rearrangement joins TRBV21-1 to TRBJ2-6; the table gives TRBD1 as D, unverified against the DNA. TRBV21-1 is a pseudogene. The CDR3 covers 24 residues. DNA of the CDR3: TGTGCCAGCAGCAAAGATTTTTTCGGGACAGAGGCTAGTCAAGGGGTCGGTGGGGCCAACGTCCTGACTTTC. It translates to CASSKDFFGTEASQGVGGANVLTF.

This clone was counted between two and nine times. This sequence joins TRBV30 and TRBJ1-1; D perhaps matches TRBD1 (6 bases). Per germline, CDR1 GTSNPN and CDR2 SVGIG (reference sequence). This CDR3 is built from 13 residues. The ends were cut back, 3 bases at V and 5 bases at J, with 13 bases in the middle. The CDR3 DNA follows: TGTGCCTGGAGCCTCAATAGGGGGACTGAAGCTTTCTTT. This encodes CAWSLNRGTEAFF.

V gene TRBV19 combines with J gene TRBJ2-6, with 8 positions matching TRBD2. This CDR3 is 17 amino acids long. With V trimmed by 7 bases and J by 0 bases, 8 bases remained unmatched. Germline V gene sequence: CDR1 LNHDA, CDR2 SQIVND (reference sequence). The CDR3 is CASTYFRGGSGANVLTF. CDR3 nucleotides: TGTGCCAGTACCTATTTTCGGGGGGGCTCTGGGGCCAACGTCCTGACTTTC.

The table lists this clone with a few counts. V usage is TRBV7-2 and J usage is TRBJ2-7, with 7 nucleotides matching TRBD1. The germline V gene encodes CDR1 SGHTA and CDR2 FQGNSA. The CDR3 runs to 15 residues. Trimming took 7 bases from V and 2 from J; bases not matched to a gene: 11. The CDR3 nucleotides read TGTGCCAGCACTTTAAACGTCGGGACAGCCTACGAGCAGTACTTC. It translates to CASTLNVGTAYEQYF.

This chain uses TRBV5-1 with TRBJ2-1, with 10 bases matching TRBD1. V dropped 0 bases and J dropped 2; count of bases not matched to a gene: 5. From germline, CDR1 is SGHRS and CDR2 YFSETQ. CDR3 length equals 17 residues. CDR3 residues: CASSLGQGARTYNEQFF. The CDR3 DNA is TGCGCCAGCAGCTTGGGACAGGGGGCGAGGACCTACAATGAGCAGTTCTTC.

This clone has a handful of counts. The V call is TRBV29-1, the J call TRBJ2-5; weak D call: TRBD2 (6 bases). With 3 bases removed from V and 2 bases from J, the gap between germline ends came to 16 bases. Germline V gives CDR1 SQVTM, CDR2 ANQGSEA. The CDR3 covers 15 residues. The CDR3 region has the DNA TGCAGCGTTGACCCCGACTTTGGGGGGCAAGAGACCCAGTACTTC. Translation gives CSVDPDFGGQETQYF.

The genes are TRBV11-1 and TRBJ2-1, with 9 nucleotides matching TRBD1. Germline V gives CDR1 SGHAT, CDR2 FQDESV (reference sequence). V was clipped by 1 base and J by 2 bases; unmatched bases: 3. CDR3 size: 16 residues. As DNA, the CDR3 is TGTGCCAGCAGCTTAGGGGACAGGGTCGCCTACAATGAGCAGTTCTTC. It translates to CASSLGDRVAYNEQFF.

This clone has only a few counts. This chain joins TRBV7-9 and TRBJ2-7; D not certain. This CDR3 has 14 amino acids. Germline-derived CDR1 and CDR2 are SEHNR and FQNEAQ (reference sequence). Trimming pared 3 bases from V and 4 bases from J, leaving 13 bases between. As DNA, the CDR3 is TGTGCCAGCAGCTTGATTACCTATTCTTACGAGCAGTACTTC. This encodes CASSLITYSYEQYF.

A few counts support this clone. The J gene is TRBJ1-4, the V gene TRBV13; D is undetermined. CDR1 and CDR2 from the germline V gene are PRHDT and FYEKMQ (reference sequence). V was clipped by 6 bases and J by 8 bases, with 13 bases between them. The CDR3 runs 13 residues. CDR3 bases: TGTGCCAGCAGTTATGGAGAGGGAGAAAAACTGTTTTTT. Encoded protein: CASSYGEGEKLFF.

This clone appeared a few times. The chain uses TRBV27 and TRBJ1-2; D uncertain. Germline loops: CDR1 MNHEY, CDR2 SMNVEV (reference sequence). Trimming left V 5 bases short and J 7 bases short, with 20 bases between. CDR3 length equals 15 residues. The CDR3 DNA sequence: TGTGCCAGCAGTACCTCAGTGCGGATCCTCGGTGGCTACACCTTC. Its protein is CASSTSVRILGGYTF.

The chain has TRBV10-3 and TRBJ2-2; tentative D call: TRBD1 (6 bases). V was cut by 3 bases and J by 5 bases, with 13 bases left in between. This CDR3 has 15 residues. Germline CDR1 ENHRY, CDR2 SYGVKD. CDR3 residues: CAISEGTRATGELFF. In DNA form, the CDR3 reads TGTGCCATCAGTGAAGGGACAAGGGCTACCGGGGAGCTGTTTTTT.

The chain recombines TRBV30 with TRBJ1-5; 8 nucleotides match TRBD1. With 4 bases clipped from V and 4 bases from J, the junction kept 9 bases outside the gene matches. Germline CDR1 and CDR2: GTSNPN and SVGIG (reference sequence). The CDR3 consists of 15 residues. CDR3 protein: CAWTHRGTSNQPQHF. In nucleotides, the CDR3 is TGTGCCTGGACCCACAGGGGGACCTCGAATCAGCCCCAGCATTTT.

This clone showed up just a few times. The CDR3 DNA is TGCGCCAGCAGCACGACGGGACTAGCCGGGGCCGGGGAGCTGTTTTTT. Translated: CASSTTGLAGAGELFF. The genes are TRBV5-1 and TRBJ2-2, with TRBD2 matching over 9 bases. V was clipped by 4 bases and J by 6 bases; unmatched bases: 10. Germline lookup yields CDR1 SGHRS and CDR2 YFSETQ. The CDR3 totals 16 residues.

The chain has TRBV7-6 and TRBJ2-7, with 14 bases identical to TRBD2. With V trimmed by 0 bases and J by 0 bases, 1 base remained unmatched. Germline loops: CDR1 SGHVS, CDR2 FNYEAQ. The CDR3 has 17 residues. The CDR3 loop reads CASSLAGTSGSSYEQYF. The CDR3 region has the DNA TGTGCCAGCAGCTTAGCCGGGACTAGCGGGAGCTCCTACGAGCAGTACTTC.

J is TRBJ1-4 and V is TRBV28; D may be TRBD1 (6 bases). Germline-derived CDR1 and CDR2 are MDHEN and SYDVKM. The CDR3 has 15 amino acids. V was clipped by 6 bases and J by 1 base, with 12 bases between them. The CDR3 loop reads CASRRGTLTNEKLFF. CDR3 DNA sequence: TGTGCCAGCAGGCGAGGGACACTAACTAATGAAAAACTGTTTTTT.

Only a few counts were recorded for this clone. The J gene is TRBJ2-5, the V gene TRBV30, with 7 bases that match TRBD1. This CDR3 is 16 amino acids long. Germline V gives CDR1 GTSNPN, CDR2 SVGIG (reference sequence). With V trimmed by 1 base and J by 0 bases, 8 bases remained unmatched. CDR3 DNA: TGTGCCTGGAGTGCTATAGGGACAGACTACCAAGAGACCCAGTACTTC. This gives the protein CAWSAIGTDYQETQYF.